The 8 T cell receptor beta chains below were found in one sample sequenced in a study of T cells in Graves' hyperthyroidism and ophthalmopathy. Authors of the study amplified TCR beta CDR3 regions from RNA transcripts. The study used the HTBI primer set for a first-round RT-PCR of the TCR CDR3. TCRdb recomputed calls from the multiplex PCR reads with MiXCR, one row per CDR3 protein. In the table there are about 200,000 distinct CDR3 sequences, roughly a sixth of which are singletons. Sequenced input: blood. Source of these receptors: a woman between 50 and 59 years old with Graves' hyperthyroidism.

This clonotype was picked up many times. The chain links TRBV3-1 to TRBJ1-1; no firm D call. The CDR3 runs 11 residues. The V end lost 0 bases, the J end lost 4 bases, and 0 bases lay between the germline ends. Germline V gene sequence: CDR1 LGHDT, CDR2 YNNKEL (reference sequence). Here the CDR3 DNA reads TGTGCCAGCAGCCAAGACACTGAAGCTTTCTTT. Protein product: CASSQDTEAFF.

The CDR3 is CATSRALGLADATYEQYF. The CDR3 bases are TGTGCCACCAGCAGAGCTCTGGGTCTAGCGGACGCCACCTACGAGCAGTACTTC. The V call is TRBV15, the J call TRBJ2-7; 7 nucleotides align to TRBD2. The trim removed 1 base at V and 2 bases at J, leaving 14 bases unmatched. CDR1 LNHNV and CDR2 YYDKDF come from the germline V gene (reference sequence). The CDR3 length is 18 residues.

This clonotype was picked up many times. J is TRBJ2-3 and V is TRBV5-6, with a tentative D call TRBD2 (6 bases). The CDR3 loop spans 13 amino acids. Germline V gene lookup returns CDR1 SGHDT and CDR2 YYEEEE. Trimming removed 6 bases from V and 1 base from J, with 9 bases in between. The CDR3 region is CASIPGGTDTQYF. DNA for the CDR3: TGTGCCAGCATCCCGGGGGGCACAGATACGCAGTATTTT. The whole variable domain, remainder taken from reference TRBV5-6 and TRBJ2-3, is DAGVTQSPTHLIKTRGQQVTLRCSPKSGHDTVSWYQQALGQGPQFIFQYYEEEERQRGNFPDRFSGHQFPNYSSELNVNALLLGDSALYLCASIPGGTDTQYFGPGTRLTVL.

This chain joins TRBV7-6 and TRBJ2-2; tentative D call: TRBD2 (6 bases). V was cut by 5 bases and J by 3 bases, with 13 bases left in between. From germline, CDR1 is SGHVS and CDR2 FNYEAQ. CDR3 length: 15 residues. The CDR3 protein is CASSVTGTYTGELFF. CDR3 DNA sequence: TGTGCCAGCAGCGTCACCGGGACTTACACCGGGGAGCTGTTTTTT.

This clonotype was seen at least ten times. This chain's CDR3 is CATSRDQGGETQYF. CDR3 in DNA: TGTGCCACCAGCAGAGACCAGGGCGGAGAGACCCAGTACTTC. V is TRBV15 and J is TRBJ2-5, with TRBD1 as a possible D gene (5 bases). Trimming removed 0 bases at V and 4 bases at J, with 9 bases between. The CDR3 runs 14 residues. CDR1 and CDR2 (germline): LNHNV, YYDKDF (reference sequence).

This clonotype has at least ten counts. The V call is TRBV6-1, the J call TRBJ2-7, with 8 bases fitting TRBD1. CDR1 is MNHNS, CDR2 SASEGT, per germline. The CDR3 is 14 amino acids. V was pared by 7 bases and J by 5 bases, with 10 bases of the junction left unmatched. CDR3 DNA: TGTGCCAGCACCCTTGACAGGGGAAAGGACGAGCAGTACTTC. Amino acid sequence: CASTLDRGKDEQYF.

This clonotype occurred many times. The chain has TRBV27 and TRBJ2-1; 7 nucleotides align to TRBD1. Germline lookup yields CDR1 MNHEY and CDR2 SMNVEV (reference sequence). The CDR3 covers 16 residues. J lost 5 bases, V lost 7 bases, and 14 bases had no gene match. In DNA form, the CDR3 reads TGTGCCAGCAAACACAGGGGAGAGTATTCGAACAATGAGCAGTTCTTC. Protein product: CASKHRGEYSNNEQFF.

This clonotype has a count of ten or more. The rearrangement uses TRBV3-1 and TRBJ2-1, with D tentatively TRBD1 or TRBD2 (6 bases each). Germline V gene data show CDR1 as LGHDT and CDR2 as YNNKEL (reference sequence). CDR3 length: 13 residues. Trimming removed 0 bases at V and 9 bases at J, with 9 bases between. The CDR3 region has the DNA TGTGCCAGCAGCCAAGATCGGGGGCTTGAGCAGTTCTTC. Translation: CASSQDRGLEQFF.